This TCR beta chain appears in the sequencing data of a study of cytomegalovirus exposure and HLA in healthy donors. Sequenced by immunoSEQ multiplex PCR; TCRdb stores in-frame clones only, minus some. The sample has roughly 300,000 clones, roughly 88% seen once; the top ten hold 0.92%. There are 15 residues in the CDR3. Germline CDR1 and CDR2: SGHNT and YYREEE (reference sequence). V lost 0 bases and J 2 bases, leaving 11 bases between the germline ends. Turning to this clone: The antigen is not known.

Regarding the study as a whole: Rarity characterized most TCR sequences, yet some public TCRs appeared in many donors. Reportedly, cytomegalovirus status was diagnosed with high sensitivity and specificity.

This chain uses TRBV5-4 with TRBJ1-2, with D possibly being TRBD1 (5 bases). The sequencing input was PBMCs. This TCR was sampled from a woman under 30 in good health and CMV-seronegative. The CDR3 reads CASSLARARNYGYTF. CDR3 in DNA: TGTGCCAGCAGCTTGGCCAGGGCCCGGAACTATGGCTACACCTTC.